This TCR beta chain was obtained from a study of blood T cell repertoires in COVID-19. Study-wide background: From T cells, B-cell-depleted T cells, or PBMCs came the material, which was cDNA or gDNA.

Participants were aged about 18 to 90 years, lived in over 20 US areas, and enrolled virtually. This CDR3 is built from 16 residues. Germline loops: CDR1 MGHRA, CDR2 YSYEKL. V lost 3 bases and J lost 4; bases outside the gene matches: 3. This clone was found once. Produced via immunoSEQ multiplex PCR; TCRdb's table is partial and in-frame only. The sample shows a few hundred thousand clones, 75% to 90% of them seen only once. This TCR was sampled from a woman aged 18-29 years who had recovered from COVID-19. The sample taken for sequencing was PBMCs or T cells enriched from blood (not recorded which). The rearrangement uses TRBV4-1 and TRBJ2-1; TRBD2 matches at 13 bases. Here the CDR3 reads CASSQGTSGDYNEQFF. The CDR3, as DNA: TGCGCCAGCAGCCAGGGGACTAGCGGGGATTACAATGAGCAGTTCTTC.